A selection of T cell receptor beta chains follows, all from one sample in a study of shared clonotypes between healthy human individuals. Clones were sequenced by immunoSEQ multiplex PCR, and TCRdb holds only the in-frame ones, with some missing. This sample has a few million clones, with 93% found just once. Sequenced: naive CD4+ T cells from PBMCs. The origin of the receptors is a man between 18 and 29 years old in good health. Some clones in this sample may be carry-over from other donors' samples. The CDR3 runs from the conserved cysteine through the conserved F or W. D genes are given only for firm matches. Only part of the rows carry a size: once, few, many, or a class if the clone is expanded.

j_call d_call v_call clone_size cdr3_nt cdr3_aa
TRBJ2-5 . TRBV11-1 once TGTGCCAGCAGCATTACTAGTACCCAGTACTTC CASSITSTQYF
TRBJ2-7 . TRBV5-4 . TGCGCCAGCAGCCAGACAGGATCGGACGCTGAGCAGTACTTC CASSQTGSDAEQYF
TRBJ1-2 . TRBV27 . TGTGCCAGCAGTCGAGCCTTTACCGGCTATGGCTACACCTTC CASSRAFTGYGYTF
TRBJ2-3 . TRBV5-1 . TGCGCCAGCAGCTCCATCGCCAACACAGATACGCAGTATTTT CASSSIANTDTQYF
TRBJ2-5 . TRBV5-1 . TGCGCCAGCAGCTTGGAGGGACCCCAGTACTTC CASSLEGPQYF
TRBJ2-2 . TRBV4-3 . TGCGCCAGCAGCCAAGTACGGGCGGGCCCAACCGGGGAGCTGTTTTTT CASSQVRAGPTGELFF
TRBJ1-1 . TRBV5-1 once TGCGCCAGCAGCCTGGCGGTAGGAGGGCGGACTGAAGCTTTCTTT CASSLAVGGRTEAFF
TRBJ2-1 . TRBV14 . TGTGCCAGCAGCCAAGATCCCTTTTACAATGAGCAGTTCTTC CASSQDPFYNEQFF
TRBJ2-1 . TRBV7-8 once TGTGCCAGCAGCCCAAGGAGTCGGAGCGCTTCCTACAATGAGCAGTTCTTC CASSPRSRSASYNEQFF
TRBJ2-1 TRBD2 TRBV28 once TGTGCCAGCAGTTTAGGGGCAGCGGGACGGGGAAATGAGCAGTTCTTC CASSLGAAGRGNEQFF
TRBJ1-1 . TRBV27 . TGTGCCAGCAGTTTCCGGCCGAACACTGAAGCTTTCTTT CASSFRPNTEAFF
TRBJ1-1 TRBD1 TRBV2 . TGTGCCAGCAGCGACAGGGGGGGAACTGAAGCTTTCTTT CASSDRGGTEAFF
TRBJ2-1 TRBD2 TRBV28 . TGTGCCAGCAGGGGGGACTACCACTCCTACAATGAGCAGTTCTTC CASRGDYHSYNEQFF
TRBJ1-6 . TRBV4-1 . TGCGCCAGCAGCCAAGGGACGTTTAATTCACCCCTCCACTTT CASSQGTFNSPLHF
TRBJ2-3 . TRBV14 . TGTGCCAGCAGCTACGGGAGCACAGATACGCAGTATTTT CASSYGSTDTQYF
TRBJ2-1 TRBD2 TRBV11-2 . TGTGCCAGCAGCCCGCGGGGACTATCCTACAATGAGCAGTTCTTC CASSPRGLSYNEQFF